This T cell receptor beta chain was documented in a study of T-cell memory formation after mild COVID-19. Via MiXCR, TCRdb re-called the 5' RACE reads, giving one row per CDR3 protein. The repertoire holds 140,000 to 150,000 distinct CDR3 sequences, with around 21% as singletons. The receptor comes from an adult woman who had mild COVID-19 (a few samples of this study predate the infection). Cell type and time point are not known. The sequenced sample consisted of PBMCs or a T cell subset sorted from them (not recorded which).

The CDR3 coding sequence is TGCGCCAGCAGCCAAGGGACCACTTCGAACACCGGGGAGCTGTTTTTT. Encoded protein: CASSQGTTSNTGELFF. This chain links TRBV4-3 with TRBJ2-2; D call uncertain. Trimming cost V 1 base and J 0 bases, with 9 bases left between them. Germline-derived CDR1 and CDR2 are LGHNA and YSLEER. This CDR3 has 16 amino acids.